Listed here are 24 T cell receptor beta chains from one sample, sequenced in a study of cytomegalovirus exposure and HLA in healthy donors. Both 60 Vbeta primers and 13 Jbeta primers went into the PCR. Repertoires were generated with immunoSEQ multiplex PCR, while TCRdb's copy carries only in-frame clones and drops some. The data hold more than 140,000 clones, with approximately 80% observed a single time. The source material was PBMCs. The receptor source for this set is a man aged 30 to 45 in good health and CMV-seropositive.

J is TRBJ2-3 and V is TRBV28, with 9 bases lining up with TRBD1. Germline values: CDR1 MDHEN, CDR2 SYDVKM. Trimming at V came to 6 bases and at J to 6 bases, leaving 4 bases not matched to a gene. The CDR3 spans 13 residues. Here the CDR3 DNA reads TGTGCCAGCAGGCGACAGGGGGGGGATACGCAGTATTTT. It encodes CASRRQGGDTQYF.

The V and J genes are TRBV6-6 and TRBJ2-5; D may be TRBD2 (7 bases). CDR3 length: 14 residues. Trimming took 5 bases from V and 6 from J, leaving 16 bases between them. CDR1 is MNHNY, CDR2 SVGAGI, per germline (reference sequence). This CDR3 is CASSQGRGAQTQYF. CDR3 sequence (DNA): TGTGCCAGCAGTCAGGGGAGGGGGGCACAGACCCAGTACTTC.

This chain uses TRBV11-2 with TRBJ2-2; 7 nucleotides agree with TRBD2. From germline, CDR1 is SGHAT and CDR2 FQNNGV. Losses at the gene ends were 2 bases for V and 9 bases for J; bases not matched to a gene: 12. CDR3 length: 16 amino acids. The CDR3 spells CASSLFERVGRWELFF. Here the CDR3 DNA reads TGTGCCAGCAGCTTATTTGAGCGGGTCGGGAGGTGGGAGCTGTTTTTT.

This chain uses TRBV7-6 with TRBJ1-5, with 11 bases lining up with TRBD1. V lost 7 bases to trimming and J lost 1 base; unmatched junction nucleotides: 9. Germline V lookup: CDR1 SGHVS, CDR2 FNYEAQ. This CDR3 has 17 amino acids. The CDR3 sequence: CASMGTGGVQSNQPQHF. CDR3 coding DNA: TGTGCCAGCATGGGGACAGGGGGTGTTCAGAGCAATCAGCCCCAGCATTTT.

In DNA, the CDR3 is TGCGCCAGCAGCTTAAGGAGCGGCACCGGGGAGCTGTTTTTT. Translation gives CASSLRSGTGELFF. This chain uses TRBV5-1 with TRBJ2-2; weak D call: TRBD2 (5 bases). The CDR3 spans 14 residues. Trimming left V 2 bases short and J 4 bases short, with 9 bases between. Germline CDR1 is SGHRS and CDR2 is YFSETQ. The entire variable domain, with the rest obtained from reference TRBV5-1 and TRBJ2-2, is as follows: KAGVTQTPRYLIKTRGQQVTLSCSPISGHRSVSWYQQTPGQGLQFLFEYFSETQRNKGNFPGRFSGRQFSNSRSEMNVSTLELGDSALYLCASSLRSGTGELFFGEGSRLTVL.

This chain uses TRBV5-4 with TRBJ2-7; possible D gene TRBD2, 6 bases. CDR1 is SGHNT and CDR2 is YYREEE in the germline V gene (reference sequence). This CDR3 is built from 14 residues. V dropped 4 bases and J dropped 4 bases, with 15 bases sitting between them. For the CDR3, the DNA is TGTGCCAGCAGCATACACGGGAGTCGATACGAGCAGTACTTC. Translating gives CASSIHGSRYEQYF.

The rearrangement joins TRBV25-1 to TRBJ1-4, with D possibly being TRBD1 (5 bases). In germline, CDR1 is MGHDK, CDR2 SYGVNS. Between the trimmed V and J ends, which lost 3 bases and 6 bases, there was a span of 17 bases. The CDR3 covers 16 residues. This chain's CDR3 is CASSDLDGAGDEKLFF. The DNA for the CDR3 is TGTGCCAGCAGTGATCTCGATGGGGCCGGCGATGAAAAACTGTTTTTT.

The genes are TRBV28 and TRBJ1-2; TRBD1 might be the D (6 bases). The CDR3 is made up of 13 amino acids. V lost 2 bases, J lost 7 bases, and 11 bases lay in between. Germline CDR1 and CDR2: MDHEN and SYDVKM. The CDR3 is CASSLSSGVGYTF. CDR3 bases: TGTGCCAGCAGTTTAAGTTCAGGGGTTGGCTACACCTTC.

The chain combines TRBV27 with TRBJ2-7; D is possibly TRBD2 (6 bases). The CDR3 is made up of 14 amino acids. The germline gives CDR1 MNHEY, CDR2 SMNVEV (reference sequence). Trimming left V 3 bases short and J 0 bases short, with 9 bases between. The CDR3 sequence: CASSFFGSSYEQYF. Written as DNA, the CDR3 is TGTGCCAGCAGTTTTTTCGGGAGCTCCTACGAGCAGTACTTC.

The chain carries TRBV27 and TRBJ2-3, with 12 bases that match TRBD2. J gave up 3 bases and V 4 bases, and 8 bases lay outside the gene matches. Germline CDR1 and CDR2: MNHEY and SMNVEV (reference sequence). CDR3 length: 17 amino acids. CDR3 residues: CASSSLLAGGATDTQYF. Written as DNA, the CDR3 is TGTGCCAGCAGTTCCCTTCTAGCGGGAGGGGCGACAGATACGCAGTATTTT.

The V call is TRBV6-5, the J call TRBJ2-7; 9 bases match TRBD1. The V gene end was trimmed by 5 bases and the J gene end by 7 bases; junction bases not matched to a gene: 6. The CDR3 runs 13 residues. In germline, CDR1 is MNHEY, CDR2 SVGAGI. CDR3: CASSIQGAQEQYF. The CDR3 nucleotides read TGTGCCAGCAGTATACAGGGGGCGCAAGAGCAGTACTTC.

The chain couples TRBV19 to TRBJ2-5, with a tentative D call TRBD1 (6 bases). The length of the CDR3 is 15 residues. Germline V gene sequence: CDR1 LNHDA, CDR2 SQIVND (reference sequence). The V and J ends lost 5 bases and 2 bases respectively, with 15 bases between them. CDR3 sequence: CASSPGAKFQETQYF. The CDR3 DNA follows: TGTGCCAGTAGTCCAGGGGCGAAATTTCAAGAGACCCAGTACTTC. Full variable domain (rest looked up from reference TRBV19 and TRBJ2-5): DGGITQSPKYLFRKEGQNVTLSCEQNLNHDAMYWYRQDPGQGLRLIYYSQIVNDFQKGDIAEGYSVSREKKESFPLTVTSAQKNPTAFYLCASSPGAKFQETQYFGPGTRLLVL.

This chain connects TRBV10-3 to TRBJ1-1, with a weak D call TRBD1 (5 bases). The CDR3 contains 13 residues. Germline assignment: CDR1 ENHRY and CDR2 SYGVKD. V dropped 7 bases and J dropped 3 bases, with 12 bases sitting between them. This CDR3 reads CAIKWGTDTEAFF. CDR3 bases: TGTGCCATCAAATGGGGCACGGACACTGAAGCTTTCTTT.

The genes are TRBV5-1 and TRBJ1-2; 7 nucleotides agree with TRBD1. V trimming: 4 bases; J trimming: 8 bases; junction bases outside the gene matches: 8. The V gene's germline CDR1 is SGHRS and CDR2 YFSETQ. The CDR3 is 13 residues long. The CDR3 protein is CASSPDRDQGYTF. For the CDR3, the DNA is TGCGCCAGCAGCCCCGACAGGGATCAAGGCTACACCTTC.

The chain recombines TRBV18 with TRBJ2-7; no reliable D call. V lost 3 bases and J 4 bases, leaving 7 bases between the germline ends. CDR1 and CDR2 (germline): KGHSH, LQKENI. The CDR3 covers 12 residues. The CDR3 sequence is CASSPTGYEQYF. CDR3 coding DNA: TGTGCCAGCTCACCCACCGGTTACGAGCAGTACTTC.

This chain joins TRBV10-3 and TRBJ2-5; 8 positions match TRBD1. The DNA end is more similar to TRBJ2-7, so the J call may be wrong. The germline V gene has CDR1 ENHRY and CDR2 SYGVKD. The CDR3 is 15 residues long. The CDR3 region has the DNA TGTGCCATCAGGAAACGGACAGGGTCGGCCTACGAGCAGTACTTC. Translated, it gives CAIRKRTGSAYEQYF.

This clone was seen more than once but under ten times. CDR3 sequence: CASSRQAGADGYTF. CDR3 bases: TGTGCCAGCAGCCGTCAGGCAGGGGCGGATGGCTACACCTTC. The V gene is TRBV7-8, the J gene TRBJ1-2; tentative D call: TRBD1 (6 bases). Germline values: CDR1 SGHVS, CDR2 FQNEAQ. Trimming removed 5 bases at V and 6 bases at J, with 16 bases between. This CDR3 region has 14 residues.

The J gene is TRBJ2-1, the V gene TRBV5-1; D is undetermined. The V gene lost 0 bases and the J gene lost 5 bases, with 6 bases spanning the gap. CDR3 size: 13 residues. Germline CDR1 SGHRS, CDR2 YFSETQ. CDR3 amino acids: CASSLGSNNEQFF. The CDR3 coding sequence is TGCGCCAGCAGCTTGGGTAGCAACAATGAGCAGTTCTTC.

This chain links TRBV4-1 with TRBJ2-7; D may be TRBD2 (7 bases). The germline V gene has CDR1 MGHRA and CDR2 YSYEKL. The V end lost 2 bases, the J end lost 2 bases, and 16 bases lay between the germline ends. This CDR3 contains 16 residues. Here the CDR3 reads CASSQRGEGGTYEQYF. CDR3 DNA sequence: TGCGCCAGCAGCCAAAGGGGGGAGGGAGGAACCTACGAGCAGTACTTC.

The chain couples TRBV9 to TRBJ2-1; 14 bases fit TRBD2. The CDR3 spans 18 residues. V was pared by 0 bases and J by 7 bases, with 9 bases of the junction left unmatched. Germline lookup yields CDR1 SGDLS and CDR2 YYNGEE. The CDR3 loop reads CASSVAPPGLAGGNEQFF. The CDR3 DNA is TGTGCCAGCAGCGTAGCCCCTCCCGGACTAGCGGGGGGAAATGAGCAGTTCTTC.

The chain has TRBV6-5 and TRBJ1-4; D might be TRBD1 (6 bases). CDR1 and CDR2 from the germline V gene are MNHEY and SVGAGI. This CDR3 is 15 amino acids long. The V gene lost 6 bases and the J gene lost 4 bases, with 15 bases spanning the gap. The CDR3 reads CASRTAQGFNEKLFF. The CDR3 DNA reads TGTGCCAGCAGGACTGCCCAGGGGTTTAATGAAAAACTGTTTTTT.

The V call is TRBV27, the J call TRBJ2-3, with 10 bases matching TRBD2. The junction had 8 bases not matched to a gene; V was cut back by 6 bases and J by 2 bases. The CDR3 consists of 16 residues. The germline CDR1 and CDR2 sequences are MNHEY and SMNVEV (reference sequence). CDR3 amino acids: CASSHLLAGITDTQYF. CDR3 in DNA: TGTGCCAGCAGCCACCTACTAGCGGGAATCACAGATACGCAGTATTTT.

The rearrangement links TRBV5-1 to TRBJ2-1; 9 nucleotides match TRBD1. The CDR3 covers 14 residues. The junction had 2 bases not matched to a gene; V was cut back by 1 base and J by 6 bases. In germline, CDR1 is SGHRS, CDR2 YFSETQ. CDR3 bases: TGCGCCAGCAGCTTGACAGGGGGCCTCAATGAGCAGTTCTTC. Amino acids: CASSLTGGLNEQFF.

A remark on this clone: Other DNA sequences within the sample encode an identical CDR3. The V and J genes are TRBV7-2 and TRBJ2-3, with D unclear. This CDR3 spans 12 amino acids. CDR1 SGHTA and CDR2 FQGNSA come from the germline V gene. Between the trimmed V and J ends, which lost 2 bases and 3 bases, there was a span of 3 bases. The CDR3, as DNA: TGTGCCAGCAGCTTATATACAGATACGCAGTATTTT. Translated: CASSLYTDTQYF. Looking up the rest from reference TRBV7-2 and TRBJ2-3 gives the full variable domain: GAGVSQSPSNKVTEKGKDVELRCDPISGHTALYWYRQSLGQGLEFLIYFQGNSAPDKSGLPSDRFSAERTGGSVSTLTIQRTQQEDSAVYLCASSLYTDTQYFGPGTRLTVL.